A single sample is the source of the 32 T cell receptor beta chains below, sequenced in a study of blood T cell repertoires in COVID-19. The table came from immunoSEQ multiplex PCR; TCRdb's copy has only in-frame clones and leaves some out. The profile shows 250,000 to 350,000 clones, 90% of them singletons. Material: PBMCs or T cells enriched from blood (not recorded which). These receptors were obtained from a woman younger than 30 with acute COVID-19.

The chain uses TRBV3-1 (or the pseudogene TRBV3-2) and TRBJ2-2; D is unresolved. CDR1 is LGHDT, CDR2 YNNKEL, per germline (reference sequence). The V and J ends lost 4 bases and 4 bases respectively, with 7 bases between them. The CDR3 totals 13 residues. DNA of the CDR3: TGTGCCAGCAGCCTATTAGCCACCGGGGAGCTGTTTTTT. Protein: CASSLLATGELFF.

J is TRBJ1-5 and V is TRBV15; tentatively, D is TRBD1 (6 bases). This CDR3 is 15 amino acids long. Trimming left V 4 bases short and J 7 bases short, with 17 bases between. Germline lookup yields CDR1 LNHNV and CDR2 YYDKDF (reference sequence). The chain's CDR3 is CATSTRTVPSQPQHF. CDR3 DNA: TGTGCCACCAGCACCCGGACAGTACCCTCACAGCCCCAGCATTTT.

The chain uses TRBV14 and TRBJ1-1; the D is unclear. Germline CDR1 reads SGHDN; CDR2 reads FVKESK. The CDR3 has 15 amino acids. Trimming took 3 bases from V and 2 from J, leaving 13 bases between them. The CDR3 sequence is CASSHPAGSNTEAFF. CDR3 DNA: TGTGCCAGCAGCCACCCAGCGGGCAGCAACACTGAAGCTTTCTTT.

This chain uses TRBV7-9 with TRBJ1-3; D is perhaps TRBD1 (5 bases). The CDR3 contains 15 residues. V shed 3 bases and J shed 1 base, with 10 bases lying between them. The V gene's germline CDR1 is SEHNR and CDR2 FQNEAQ (reference sequence). CDR3 protein: CASSLDDSSGNTIYF. The CDR3 DNA sequence: TGTGCCAGCAGCTTGGATGACAGTTCTGGAAACACCATATATTTT.

The chain is built from TRBV24-1 and TRBJ2-3, with 9 bases lining up with TRBD2. The germline CDR1 and CDR2 sequences are KGHDR and SFDVKD. Trimming at V came to 3 bases and at J to 0 bases, leaving 3 bases not matched to a gene. CDR3 length: 16 amino acids. The CDR3 loop is CATSDVTSGSTDTQYF. The CDR3 DNA sequence: TGTGCCACCAGTGATGTGACTAGCGGAAGCACAGATACGCAGTATTTT.

This clone was counted between two and nine times. This chain joins TRBV7-9 and TRBJ1-1; 11 nucleotides agree with TRBD1. Germline values: CDR1 SEHNR, CDR2 FQNEAQ (reference sequence). The CDR3 is 12 amino acids. Trimming at V came to 8 bases and at J to 10 bases, leaving 6 bases not matched to a gene. The CDR3 spells CASDGQGAVAFF. The CDR3 DNA is TGTGCCAGCGACGGACAGGGGGCTGTAGCTTTCTTT.

The gene calls are TRBV28 and TRBJ2-5; D ambiguous. CDR3 size: 12 residues. V was clipped by 1 base and J by 9 bases, with 9 bases between them. CDR1 is MDHEN and CDR2 is SYDVKM in the germline V gene. CDR3 amino acids: CASSLSGNSQYF. CDR3 DNA: TGTGCCAGCAGTTTATCAGGCAACTCCCAGTACTTC.

The rearrangement links TRBV9 to TRBJ1-1; D not certain. The V end lost 4 bases, the J end lost 1 base, and 8 bases lay between the germline ends. The CDR3 sequence is 13 residues long. Germline V gives CDR1 SGDLS, CDR2 YYNGEE. The CDR3 loop reads CASSLMRNTEAFF. In DNA form, the CDR3 reads TGTGCCAGCAGCCTAATGAGGAACACTGAAGCTTTCTTT.

This clone was counted once. The chain recombines TRBV28 with TRBJ2-7; TRBD2 matches 7 bases. J lost 2 bases, V lost 3 bases, and 7 bases had no gene match. The CDR3 sequence is 15 residues long. Per the germline V gene, CDR1 is MDHEN and CDR2 is SYDVKM. CDR3 in DNA: TGTGCCAGCAGTTTTTGGTCTAGCGGACCCTACGAGCAGTACTTC. It specifies CASSFWSSGPYEQYF.

The chain recombines TRBV5-1 with TRBJ1-1; D is uncertain. This CDR3 has 15 amino acids. In germline, CDR1 is SGHRS, CDR2 YFSETQ. V lost 3 bases and J 1 base, leaving 13 bases between the germline ends. DNA for the CDR3: TGCGCCAGCAGCTCGCGATCTCTTTGGAACACTGAAGCTTTCTTT. It codes for CASSSRSLWNTEAFF.

The chain recombines TRBV28 with TRBJ1-2; 8 nucleotides line up with TRBD1. V was clipped by 6 bases and J by 4 bases; unmatched bases: 10. The CDR3 is made up of 15 amino acids. Germline CDR1 MDHEN, CDR2 SYDVKM. The CDR3 loop is CASRSSGQGLYGYTF. As DNA, the CDR3 is TGTGCCAGCAGGTCATCCGGACAGGGACTCTATGGCTACACCTTC.

The rearrangement uses TRBV19 and TRBJ1-1; weak D call: TRBD1 (6 bases). CDR3 length: 15 residues. Trimming removed 4 bases from V and 1 base from J, with 13 bases in between. CDR1 is LNHDA and CDR2 is SQIVND in the germline V gene (reference sequence). CDR3 in DNA: TGTGCCAGTAGTACTTCCACGACAGGGAACACTGAAGCTTTCTTT. This codes for CASSTSTTGNTEAFF.

This clone was seen a handful of times. CDR3 DNA: TGTGCCAGCAGTGGCGGACTAGCGGGCTCCTACGAGCAGTACTTC. Translating gives CASSGGLAGSYEQYF. V usage is TRBV3-1 (or the pseudogene TRBV3-2) and J usage is TRBJ2-7; 11 bases are shared with TRBD2. The CDR3 has 15 amino acids. CDR1 is LGHDT and CDR2 is YNNKEL in the germline V gene (reference sequence). V dropped 6 bases and J dropped 0; count of bases not matched to a gene: 4.

V gene TRBV28 combines with J gene TRBJ2-1; D possibly corresponds to TRBD2 (5 bases). From germline, CDR1 is MDHEN and CDR2 SYDVKM. The CDR3 consists of 12 residues. V dropped 7 bases and J dropped 9 bases, with 13 bases sitting between them. CDR3 in DNA: TGTGCCAGCACGTATTGGGCGGGTGAGCAGTTCTTC. Protein sequence: CASTYWAGEQFF.

The chain has TRBV12-3 or TRBV12-4 and TRBJ1-1, with a tentative D call TRBD1 (5 bases). V gave up 7 bases and J gave up 3 bases, with 12 bases separating them. There are 13 residues in the CDR3. The CDR3 loop is CASTLGLYTEAFF. For the CDR3, the DNA is TGTGCCAGCACCCTGGGGCTTTACACTGAAGCTTTCTTT.

The chain has TRBV7-9 and TRBJ1-2; 7 bases are a match to TRBD1. V lost 3 bases, J lost 3 bases, and 7 bases stayed unmatched. This CDR3 region has 15 residues. Per the germline V gene, CDR1 is SEHNR and CDR2 is FQNEAQ (reference sequence). The CDR3 bases are TGTGCCAGCAGCTTGGGGGGTGGGACAGACTATGGCTACACCTTC. Its protein is CASSLGGGTDYGYTF.

CDR3 bases: TGCAGCGTTGAAGAACTAGCGGGACCCGTCCCCTTATCCTACAATGAGCAGTTCTTC. This translates into CSVEELAGPVPLSYNEQFF. This chain uses TRBV29-1 with TRBJ2-1; 10 nucleotides agree with TRBD2. Unmatched junction bases numbered 12, after V lost 0 bases and J lost 1 base. Germline V gives CDR1 SQVTM, CDR2 ANQGSEA. This CDR3 spans 19 amino acids.

This CDR3 reads CASSIGGIGTDTQYF. The DNA of the CDR3 is TGTGCCAGCAGTATCGGCGGGATAGGCACAGATACGCAGTATTTT. This rearrangement joins TRBV28 to TRBJ2-3, with D maybe TRBD2 (6 bases). V was trimmed by 5 bases and J by 1 base, leaving 13 bases between them. The CDR3 runs 15 residues. The V gene's germline CDR1 is MDHEN and CDR2 SYDVKM.

This clone was observed a single time. The CDR3 nucleotides are TGTGCCAGCAGACTAGCGGCCCTACCCGACAATGAGCAGTTCTTC. Encoded protein: CASRLAALPDNEQFF. This chain connects TRBV28 to TRBJ2-1; 8 positions agree with TRBD2. The germline V gene has CDR1 MDHEN and CDR2 SYDVKM. V was pared by 6 bases and J by 5 bases, with 9 bases of the junction left unmatched. This CDR3 has 15 residues.

The chain joins TRBV11-3 to TRBJ2-5; D remains ambiguous. Germline V gene lookup returns CDR1 SGHNT and CDR2 YENEEA. The CDR3 is made up of 14 amino acids. The germline V and J ends were trimmed by 5 bases and 5 bases, with 15 bases remaining between them. This chain's CDR3 is CASSPTRRSETQYF. The CDR3 DNA is TGTGCCAGCAGCCCGACCCGGCGGAGCGAGACCCAGTACTTC.

The chain has TRBV5-6 and TRBJ2-3, with D uncertain. This CDR3 spans 12 amino acids. V lost 1 base and J 3 bases, leaving 3 bases between the germline ends. The V gene's germline CDR1 is SGHDT and CDR2 YYEEEE. The CDR3 sequence is CASSLQTDTQYF. The CDR3 region has the DNA TGTGCCAGCAGCTTGCAGACAGATACGCAGTATTTT.

The chain is built from TRBV10-1 and TRBJ1-5, with a weak D call TRBD1 (5 bases). This CDR3 contains 16 residues. Germline V gives CDR1 WNHNN, CDR2 SYGVQD (reference sequence). Trimming took 6 bases from V and 4 from J, leaving 19 bases between them. DNA for the CDR3: TGCGCCAGCAGATTCCTAAGTCGGGGACTTAATCAGCCCCAGCATTTT. Translated, it gives CASRFLSRGLNQPQHF.

This chain connects TRBV7-9 to TRBJ2-5; D may be TRBD1 (5 bases). CDR1 and CDR2 (germline): SEHNR, FQNEAQ (reference sequence). The CDR3 is made up of 14 amino acids. The V end lost 4 bases, the J end lost 1 base, and 10 bases lay between the germline ends. The CDR3 nucleotides read TGTGCCAGCAGCTCTCAGGGAAGCCAAGAGACCCAGTACTTC. It yields the protein CASSSQGSQETQYF. The full variable domain, completed using reference TRBV7-9 and TRBJ2-5, is DTGVSQNPRHKITKRGQNVTFRCDPISEHNRLYWYRQTLGQGPEFLTYFQNEAQLEKSRLLSDRFSAERPKGSFSTLEIQRTEQGDSAMYLCASSSQGSQETQYFGPGTRLLVL.

V usage is TRBV19 and J usage is TRBJ1-3; 7 nucleotides line up with TRBD1. The CDR3 is 12 residues long. Per the germline V gene, CDR1 is LNHDA and CDR2 is SQIVND (reference sequence). V was clipped by 6 bases and J by 8 bases; unmatched bases: 4. The CDR3 here is CASSDRAHTIYF. The CDR3 DNA sequence: TGTGCCAGTAGCGACAGGGCTCACACCATATATTTT. Filled out from reference TRBV19 and TRBJ1-3, the complete variable domain reads DGGITQSPKYLFRKEGQNVTLSCEQNLNHDAMYWYRQDPGQGLRLIYYSQIVNDFQKGDIAEGYSVSREKKESFPLTVTSAQKNPTAFYLCASSDRAHTIYFGEGSWLTVV.

The rearrangement links TRBV9 to TRBJ1-1, with D hard to call. Looked up from germline, CDR1 is SGDLS and CDR2 is YYNGEE. With 0 bases removed from V and 1 base from J, the gap between germline ends came to 4 bases. The CDR3 runs to 13 residues. CDR3 bases: TGTGCCAGCAGCGTAGACTCGAACACTGAAGCTTTCTTT. Translation: CASSVDSNTEAFF.

The chain has TRBV10-2 and TRBJ1-1, with 9 bases lining up with TRBD1. CDR3 length: 13 residues. The V segment lost 6 bases and the J segment 4 bases; nucleotides outside the gene matches: 3. CDR1 and CDR2 (germline): WSHSY, SAAADI. The CDR3 sequence: CASSGQGSTEAFF. CDR3 in DNA: TGCGCCAGCAGCGGACAGGGGAGCACTGAAGCTTTCTTT.

The V and J genes are TRBV6-1 and TRBJ2-7, with D possibly TRBD2 on 5 matching bases. CDR1 and CDR2 from the germline V gene are MNHNS and SASEGT. There are 14 residues in the CDR3. V gave up 3 bases and J gave up 3 bases, with 12 bases separating them. The CDR3 protein is CASSEPGGSYEQYF. The CDR3 DNA sequence: TGTGCCAGCAGTGAGCCCGGAGGTAGCTACGAGCAGTACTTC.

This rearrangement joins TRBV25-1 to TRBJ2-1; no definite D call. Germline V gene lookup returns CDR1 MGHDK and CDR2 SYGVNS. There are 17 residues in the CDR3. Trimming shortened V by 6 bases and J by 0 bases, and 18 bases separated the two germline ends. The CDR3 region is CASSPARVISSYNEQFF. CDR3 DNA sequence: TGTGCCAGCAGCCCCGCTCGGGTGATTAGCTCCTACAATGAGCAGTTCTTC.

The rearrangement joins TRBV27 to TRBJ2-1; maybe TRBD2 (5 bases). In germline, CDR1 is MNHEY, CDR2 SMNVEV (reference sequence). The CDR3 spans 15 residues. V was cut by 3 bases and J by 3 bases, with 12 bases left in between. CDR3 DNA: TGTGCCAGCAGTTTCCTGCCGGGGTTCTACAATGAGCAGTTCTTC. Its translation: CASSFLPGFYNEQFF.

This chain joins TRBV7-9 and TRBJ1-2; D remains unclear. There are 15 residues in the CDR3. V was shortened by 5 bases and J by 0 bases, with 13 bases between the two germline ends. Germline V gene data show CDR1 as SEHNR and CDR2 as FQNEAQ (reference sequence). In DNA, the CDR3 is TGTGCCAGCAGCACCGGGGTCGAGTCTAACTATGGCTACACCTTC. Protein product: CASSTGVESNYGYTF. The full variable domain, completed using reference TRBV7-9 and TRBJ1-2, is DTGVSQNPRHKITKRGQNVTFRCDPISEHNRLYWYRQTLGQGPEFLTYFQNEAQLEKSRLLSDRFSAERPKGSFSTLEIQRTEQGDSAMYLCASSTGVESNYGYTFGSGTRLTVV.

The chain joins TRBV2 to TRBJ2-3, with 7 bases that match TRBD1. In germline, CDR1 is SNHLY, CDR2 FYNNEI. The CDR3 loop spans 16 amino acids. V shed 2 bases and J 1 base; nucleotides not matched to a gene: 6. Written as DNA, the CDR3 is TGTGCCAGCAGTGAACCACGGACAGGAGGCACAGATACGCAGTATTTT. Amino acid sequence: CASSEPRTGGTDTQYF.

The chain is built from TRBV5-1 and TRBJ1-1; no reliable D call. Per the germline V gene, CDR1 is SGHRS and CDR2 is YFSETQ. The V and J ends lost 0 bases and 5 bases respectively, with 14 bases between them. This CDR3 has 15 residues. The CDR3 DNA follows: TGCGCCAGCAGCTTGGGGCACTCAGGAGGGACTGAAGCTTTCTTT. It encodes CASSLGHSGGTEAFF.